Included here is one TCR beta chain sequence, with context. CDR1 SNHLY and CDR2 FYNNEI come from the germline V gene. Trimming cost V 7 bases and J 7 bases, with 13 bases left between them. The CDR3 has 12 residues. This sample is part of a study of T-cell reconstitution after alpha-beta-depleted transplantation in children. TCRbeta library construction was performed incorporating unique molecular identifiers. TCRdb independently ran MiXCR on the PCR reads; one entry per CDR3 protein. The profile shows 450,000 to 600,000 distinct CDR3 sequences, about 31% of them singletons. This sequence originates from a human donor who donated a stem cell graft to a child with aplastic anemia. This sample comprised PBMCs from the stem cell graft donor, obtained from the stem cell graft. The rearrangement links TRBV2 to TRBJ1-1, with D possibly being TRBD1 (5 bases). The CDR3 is CASTEGYVEAFF. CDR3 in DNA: TGTGCCAGCACCGAGGGGTACGTTGAAGCTTTCTTT. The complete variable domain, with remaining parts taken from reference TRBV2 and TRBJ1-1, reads EPEVTQTPSHQVTQMGQEVILRCVPISNHLYFYWYRQILGQKVEFLVSFYNNEISEKSEIFDDQFSVERPDGSNFTLKIRSTKLEDSAMYFCASTEGYVEAFFGQGTRLTVV.